The clone carrying this T cell receptor (beta chain) has only a few counts. Its target is unknown. This sample was included in a study of beta chain features in type 1 diabetes. General study results and limits: A definitive answer on HLA type influencing TCRB rearrangement was not reached here. Within the patient group, naive, central memory and Treg TCRB repertoires appeared more similar to each other than within healthy donors. Among all four CD4+ subsets, Type 1 diabetes patients had TCRB CDR3s that were moderately but significantly shorter.

Germline-derived CDR1 and CDR2 are SGDLS and YYNGEE. The CDR3 length is 12 residues. V was pared by 7 bases and J by 0 bases, with 7 bases between. As every portion of the isolated RNA was reverse transcribed, the sequencing read expressed TCRB transcripts. Method: immunoSEQ multiplex PCR; TCRdb's copy keeps in-frame clones and lacks some. The sample lists 550,000 to 850,000 clones; around an eighth were seen once. The rearrangement joins TRBV9 to TRBJ1-2; no reliable D call. The sequencing input was naive CD4+ T cells from blood. This receptor was identified in a man aged 18 to 29 with type 1 diabetes. The CDR3 bases are TGTGCCAGCGGACCCGCTAACTATGGCTACACCTTC. Residues: CASGPANYGYTF.